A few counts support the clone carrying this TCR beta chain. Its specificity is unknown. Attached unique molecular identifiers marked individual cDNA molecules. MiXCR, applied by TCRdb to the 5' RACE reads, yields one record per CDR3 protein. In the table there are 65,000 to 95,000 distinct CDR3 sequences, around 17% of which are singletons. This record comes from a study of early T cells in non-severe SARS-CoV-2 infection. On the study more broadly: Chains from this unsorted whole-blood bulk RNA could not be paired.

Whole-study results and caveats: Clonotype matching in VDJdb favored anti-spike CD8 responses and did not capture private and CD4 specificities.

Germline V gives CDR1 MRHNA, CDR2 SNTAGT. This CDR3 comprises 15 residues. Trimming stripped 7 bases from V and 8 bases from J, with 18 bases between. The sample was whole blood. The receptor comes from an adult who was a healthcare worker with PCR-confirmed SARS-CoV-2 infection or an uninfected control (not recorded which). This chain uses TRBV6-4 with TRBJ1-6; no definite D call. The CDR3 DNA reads TGTGCCAGCAAGGAGAGGGAAGAACGGGATTCACCCCTCCACTTT. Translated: CASKEREERDSPLHF.